Sequencing of this T cell receptor beta chain was carried out in a study of T cells in localized non-small cell lung cancer (dated by TCRdb to 2020 to 2021). Turning to the overall study: T cell repertoires of 200 to 250 early-stage NSCLC patients were analyzed, with tumors being compared against uninvolved tumor-adjacent lungs. The cohort comprised some 220 treatment-naïve NSCLC patients with resected, localized lung tumors. The mean age of the NSCLC patients was about 62 years, with approximately 130 men and 95 to 110 women. General study outcomes and caveats: Of the top 100 tumor clones, a median of roughly 56 were detected in paired uninvolved adjacent lung; about 28 were also among that lung's top 100. Since the design was exploratory, TCR variables were selected using unadjusted p-values with no false-discovery rate correction. Higher blood T cell density associated with longer overall survival, while higher adjacent-lung clonality associated with shorter survival. Uninvolved tumor-adjacent lung showed the highest T cell clonality, higher than tumor, which suggests more focused antigenic responses in the adjacent lung. Because multi-region sequencing of the tumors was not done, intratumor heterogeneity could not be ruled out.

The immunoSEQ Assay was used to sequence TCR beta CDR3 regions from DNA. The authors' pipeline ran thus. T cell density was computed as TCR beta template counts normalized to usable DNA estimated by amplifying housekeeping genes. Richness was estimated using the preseqR package, with extrapolation to 400,000 templates for PBMC samples and to 120,000 templates for tissue samples. Clonality was calculated as one minus Pielou's evenness. Tissue-enriched TCRs were identified by differential abundance testing using productive amino-acid clonotypes, minimum total count 5 and alpha 0.1. Repertoire overlap between compartments was quantified with the Jaccard Index and Morisita Overlap Index. TCR beta CDR3s were clustered by GLIPH together with public tetramer-defined viral CDR3s, and at least three viral sequences plus V-gene enrichment were required for viral motifs. TCRdb's version of the immuneACCESS table is confined to in-frame rearrangements and falls short of the full clone set. An unresolved V gene accounts for under half of the shortfall where checked; the remainder is of unknown origin. Clone size and V and J calls were adopted from that table, with D and trimming inferred from the DNA. This sample is represented by some 10,000 clones; approximately 50% of them were singletons. 4.2% of the sample belongs to the ten largest clones.

In regard to this clone: There is no known antigen for this receptor. Per-base quality was not reported, and no clone a single base away is much larger than it.

CDR1 and CDR2 are read off the germline V gene as ENHRY and SYGVKD. The V and J ends are trimmed by 0 bases and 8 bases, leaving 13 bases between them. The cysteine opens and the phenylalanine closes a CDR3 of 15 amino acids. Solely the CDR3 DNA is kept, with 45 bases framed from the first base. The receptor was isolated from a woman between 35 and 75 years old with stage II squamous cell lung carcinoma. Sequencing used lymph node tissue, obtained before any cancer treatment. Here the chain combines TRBV10-3 and TRBJ1-4, with TRBD1 perhaps the D gene, on 5 matching bases. Here the CDR3 is given as CAISESRQGREKLFF. The nucleotide sequence reads as follows: TGTGCCATCAGTGAGTCGCGTCAGGGTCGGGAAAAACTGTTTTTT.